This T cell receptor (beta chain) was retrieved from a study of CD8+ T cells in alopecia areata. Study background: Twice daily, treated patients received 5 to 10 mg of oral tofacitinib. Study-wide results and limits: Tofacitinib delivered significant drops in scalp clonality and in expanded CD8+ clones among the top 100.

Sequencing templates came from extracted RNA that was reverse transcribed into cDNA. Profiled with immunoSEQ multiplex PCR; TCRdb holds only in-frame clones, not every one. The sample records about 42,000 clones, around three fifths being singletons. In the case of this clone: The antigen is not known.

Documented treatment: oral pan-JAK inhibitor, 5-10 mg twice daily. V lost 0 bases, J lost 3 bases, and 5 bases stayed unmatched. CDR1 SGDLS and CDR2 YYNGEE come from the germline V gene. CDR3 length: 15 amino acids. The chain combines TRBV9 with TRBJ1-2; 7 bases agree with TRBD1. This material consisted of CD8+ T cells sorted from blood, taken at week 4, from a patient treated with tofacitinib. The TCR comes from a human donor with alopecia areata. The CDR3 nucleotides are TGTGCCAGCAGCGTAGTGGGGCAGGGGGACTATGGCTACACCTTC. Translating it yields CASSVVGQGDYGYTF.